This T cell receptor (beta chain) was documented in a study of regulatory T cells in long-lasting Graves disease. Study conclusions and caveats: Persistent disease samples used TRBV28, TRBJ1-2 and TRBJ2-5 preferentially.

This clonotype was counted at least ten times. Its antigen remains unidentified. The time point: newly diagnosed GD, antithyroid drugs for less than 3 months. RNA from PBMCs was the source of the TCR library. Arm-PCR of CDR3 regions with iRepertoire HTBI primers generated TCR beta libraries. MiXCR, run by TCRdb on the multiplex PCR reads, gives a single entry per CDR3 protein. Here the sample spans around 500,000 distinct CDR3 sequences, 16% being singletons. Trimming shortened V by 6 bases and J by 7 bases, and 16 bases separated the two germline ends. The CDR3 runs to 13 residues. Germline CDR1 reads KGHSH; CDR2 reads LQKENI. These data also featured in a second study, about T cells in Graves' hyperthyroidism and ophthalmopathy.

Material: peripheral blood mononuclear cells (PBMCs), obtained at new diagnosis, from a patient treated with antithyroid drugs. This receptor was taken from a woman aged 35 to 59 with Graves disease. The V and J genes are TRBV18 and TRBJ2-7, with D hard to call. The CDR3 here is CASSTQQVREQYF. CDR3 nucleotides: TGTGCCAGCTCCACACAACAAGTTCGGGAGCAGTACTTC.